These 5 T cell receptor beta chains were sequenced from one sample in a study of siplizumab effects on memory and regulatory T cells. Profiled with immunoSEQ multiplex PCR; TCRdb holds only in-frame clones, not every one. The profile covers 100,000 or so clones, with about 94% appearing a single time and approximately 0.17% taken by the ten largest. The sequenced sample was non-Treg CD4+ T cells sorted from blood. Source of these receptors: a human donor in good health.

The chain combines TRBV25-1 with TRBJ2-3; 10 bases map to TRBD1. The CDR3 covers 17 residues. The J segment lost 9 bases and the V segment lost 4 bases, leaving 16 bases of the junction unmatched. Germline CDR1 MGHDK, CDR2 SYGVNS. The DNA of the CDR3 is TGTGCCAGCAGTGTTTCTTTGGGGACAGGGGCCTTTGGGACGCAGTATTTT. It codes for CASSVSLGTGAFGTQYF. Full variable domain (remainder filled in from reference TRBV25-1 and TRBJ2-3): EADIYQTPRYLVIGTGKKITLECSQTMGHDKMYWYQQDPGMELHLIHYSYGVNSTEKGDLSSESTVSRIRTEHFPLTLESARPSHTSQYLCASSVSLGTGAFGTQYFGPGTRLTVL.

The CDR3 is CASSPHRGSNQPQHF. CDR3 sequence (DNA): TGTGCCAGCAGCCCACACAGGGGAAGCAATCAGCCCCAGCATTTT. The V and J genes are TRBV9 and TRBJ1-5; 7 positions agree with TRBD1. The trim removed 4 bases at V and 1 base at J, leaving 5 bases unmatched. The CDR3 is made up of 15 amino acids. CDR1 is SGDLS, CDR2 YYNGEE, per germline.

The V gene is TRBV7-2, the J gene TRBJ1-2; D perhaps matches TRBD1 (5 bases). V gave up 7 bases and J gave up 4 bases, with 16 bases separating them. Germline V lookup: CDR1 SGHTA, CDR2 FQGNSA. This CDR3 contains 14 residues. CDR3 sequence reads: CASTINRGPYGYTF. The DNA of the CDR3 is TGTGCCAGCACCATTAACCGGGGCCCCTATGGCTACACCTTC.

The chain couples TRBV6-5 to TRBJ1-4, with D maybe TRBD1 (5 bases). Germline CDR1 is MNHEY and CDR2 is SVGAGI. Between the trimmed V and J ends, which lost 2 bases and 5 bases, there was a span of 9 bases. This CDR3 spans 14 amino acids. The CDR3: CASSYARGNEKLFF. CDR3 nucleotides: TGTGCCAGCAGTTACGCACGGGGCAATGAAAAACTGTTTTTT.

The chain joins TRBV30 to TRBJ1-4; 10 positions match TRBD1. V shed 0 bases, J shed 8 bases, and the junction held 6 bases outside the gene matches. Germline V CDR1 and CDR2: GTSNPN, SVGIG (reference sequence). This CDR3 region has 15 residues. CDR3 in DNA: TGTGCCTGGAGTGTAGCGACAGGGGGCGCAGAAAAACTGTTTTTT. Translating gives CAWSVATGGAEKLFF.